In its sample, the clone carrying this TCR beta chain was seen many times. As yet, its antigen is unknown. This CDR3 has 14 amino acids. After removal of 3 bases from V and 7 bases from J, the junction contained 5 bases not matched to a gene. Germline V CDR1 and CDR2: KGHDR, SFDVKD. This record comes from a study of T-cell reconstitution after alpha-beta-depleted transplantation in children. Notes on the study in general: Diversity and T-cell counts at one year after transplant derived mostly from new T cells.

Unique molecular identifiers were used in preparing the TCRbeta library. TCRdb recomputed calls from the PCR reads with MiXCR, one row per CDR3 protein. The repertoire holds approximately 500,000 distinct CDR3 sequences, with 10% as singletons. This sequence originates from a child aged 2 to 10 with inherited bone marrow failure, due to receive a stem cell transplant. The material was PBMCs, obtained before TCRalphabeta/CD19-depleted stem cell transplant. The V call is TRBV24-1, the J call TRBJ2-1; the match to TRBD1 covers 7 bases. CDR3 bases: TGTGCCACCAGTGATATCCAACAGGGGAATGAGCAGTTCTTC. It translates to CATSDIQQGNEQFF.